This T cell receptor beta chain is from a study of regulatory T cells in long-lasting Graves disease. Study as a whole: To qualify as persistent, Graves' disease required over 5 years of antithyroid drugs with positive TSH receptor antibodies. Points from the study as a whole: Analyses excluded thyroid tissue, covering peripheral blood alone. A greater number of public clonotypes (2,741) was shared by persistent patients than by new patients (about 960). It was in persistent disease that TRBV28, TRBJ1-2 and TRBJ2-5 were favored.

Time point specified: persistent/refractory GD, antithyroid drugs over 5 years with positive TRAb. Extracted PBMC RNA gave rise to the TCR library. Sequencing libraries for TCR beta were prepared with iRepertoire HTBI primers and Arm-PCR of CDR3 regions. TCRdb reprocessed the multiplex PCR reads via MiXCR and lists one record per CDR3 protein. The top ten clones hold about 40% of a sample with 700,000 or so distinct CDR3 sequences, 25% to 35% of them seen once. J lost 2 bases, V lost 4 bases, and 4 bases had no gene match. CDR3 size: 13 residues. The germline gives CDR1 DFQATT, CDR2 SNEGSKA (reference sequence). As concerns this clonotype: Its cognate antigen is unknown.

The material was peripheral blood mononuclear cells (PBMCs), obtained when the disease was refractory, from a patient treated with antithyroid drugs. V usage is TRBV20-1 and J usage is TRBJ2-5, with 7 positions matching TRBD1. The TCR comes from a female donor with Graves disease. The CDR3 coding sequence is TGCAGTGCTACCCCAGGGGGTCAAGAGACCCAGTACTTC. Translation: CSATPGGQETQYF.